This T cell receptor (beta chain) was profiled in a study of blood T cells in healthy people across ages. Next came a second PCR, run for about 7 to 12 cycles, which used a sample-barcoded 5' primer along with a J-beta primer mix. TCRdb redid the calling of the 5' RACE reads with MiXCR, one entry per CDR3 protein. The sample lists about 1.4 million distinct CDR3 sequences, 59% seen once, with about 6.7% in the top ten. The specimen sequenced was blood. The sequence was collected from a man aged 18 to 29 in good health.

In DNA, the CDR3 is TGTGCCAGCACCGTTCGGGGCCACACTGAAGCTTTCTTT. Its translation is CASTVRGHTEAFF. The chain employs TRBV12-3 or TRBV12-4 and TRBJ1-1; a possible D gene is TRBD1 (5 bases). This CDR3 region has 13 residues. V was clipped by 7 bases and J by 3 bases, with 12 bases between them.